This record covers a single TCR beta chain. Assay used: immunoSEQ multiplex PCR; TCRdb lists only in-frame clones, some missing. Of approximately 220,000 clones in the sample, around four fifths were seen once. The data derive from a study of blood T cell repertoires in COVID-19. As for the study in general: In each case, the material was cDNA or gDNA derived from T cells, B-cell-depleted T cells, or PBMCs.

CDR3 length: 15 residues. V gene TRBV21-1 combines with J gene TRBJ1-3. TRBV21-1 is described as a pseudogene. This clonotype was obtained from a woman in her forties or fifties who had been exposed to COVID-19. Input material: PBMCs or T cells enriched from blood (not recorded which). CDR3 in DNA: TGTGCCAGCAGCGTCCGAGTCACCTCTGGAAACACCATATATTTT. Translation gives CASSVRVTSGNTIYF.